The 22 T cell receptor beta chains reported below all come from one sample, sequenced in a study of cytomegalovirus exposure and HLA in healthy donors. Primers: 60 Vbeta forward and 13 Jbeta reverse. Clones were sequenced by immunoSEQ multiplex PCR, and TCRdb holds only the in-frame ones, with some missing. This sample has fewer than 200,000 clones, with about 70% found just once. Sequencing used PBMCs. These receptors came from a woman aged 18-35 years in good health and CMV-seropositive.

The chain joins TRBV6-1 to TRBJ2-5; 9 bases are a match to TRBD1. TRBJ2-7 matches the DNA end more closely, so the J call is doubtful. Germline V gene lookup returns CDR1 MNHNS and CDR2 SASEGT. This CDR3 is built from 15 residues. For the CDR3, the DNA is TGTGCCAGCACCCCAGGAACGACAGGGGGCTACGAGCAGTACTTC. Amino acids: CASTPGTTGGYEQYF.

Comments on this clone: The same CDR3 arises from other DNA sequences in this sample as well. The rearrangement links TRBV28 to TRBJ1-1, with D perhaps TRBD1 (6 bases). Trimming took 7 bases from V and 7 from J, leaving 19 bases between them. This CDR3 comprises 14 residues. Germline V gene data show CDR1 as MDHEN and CDR2 as SYDVKM. The CDR3 DNA sequence: TGTGCCAGCACCCCGCCCCTGACAGGTAGTGAAGCTTTCTTT. It specifies CASTPPLTGSEAFF. Full variable domain (rest looked up from reference TRBV28 and TRBJ1-1): DVKVTQSSRYLVKRTGEKVFLECVQDMDHENMFWYRQDPGLGLRLIYFSYDVKMKEKGDIPEGYSVSREKKERFSLILESASTNQTSMYLCASTPPLTGSEAFFGQGTRLTVV.

V is TRBV13 and J is TRBJ2-2, with 8 bases fitting TRBD2. This CDR3 has 15 amino acids. Trimming cost V 4 bases and J 5 bases; bases outside gene matches: 6. Germline V gene lookup returns CDR1 PRHDT and CDR2 FYEKMQ (reference sequence). Here the CDR3 DNA reads TGTGCCAGCAGCTCAGCGGGAGTAGGGACCGGGGAGCTGTTTTTT. This encodes CASSSAGVGTGELFF.

The CDR3 protein is CASSDMTGLKGGYTF. In DNA, the CDR3 is TGTGCCAGCAGTGACATGACAGGGTTAAAAGGGGGCTACACCTTC. The V call is TRBV2, the J call TRBJ1-2; 7 nucleotides line up with TRBD1. V dropped 3 bases and J dropped 8; count of bases not matched to a gene: 12. The CDR3 loop spans 15 amino acids. Germline loops: CDR1 SNHLY, CDR2 FYNNEI.

This chain connects TRBV4-1 to TRBJ1-6, with TRBD1 matching 10 bases. Losses at the gene ends were 8 bases for V and 7 bases for J; bases not matched to a gene: 8. The germline V gene has CDR1 MGHRA and CDR2 YSYEKL. The CDR3 sequence is 15 residues long. In nucleotides, the CDR3 is TGCGCCAGCGGCCGGACAGGGGGATCCAATTCACCCCTCCACTTT. It specifies CASGRTGGSNSPLHF.

In its sample, this clone was seen a few times. The rearrangement joins TRBV7-3 to TRBJ2-7; TRBD2 agrees at 10 bases. Germline assignment: CDR1 SGHTA and CDR2 FQGTGA. V lost 5 bases and J lost 3; bases outside the gene matches: 4. The CDR3 loop spans 14 amino acids. The CDR3 is CASSQGLADYEQYF. The CDR3 DNA follows: TGTGCCAGCAGCCAAGGACTAGCGGACTACGAGCAGTACTTC.

The gene calls are TRBV5-1 and TRBJ1-4, with D maybe TRBD1 (6 bases). The CDR3 is 14 amino acids. Trimming took 1 base from V and 8 from J, leaving 12 bases between them. CDR1 SGHRS and CDR2 YFSETQ come from the germline V gene. The CDR3 nucleotides are TGCGCCAGCAGCTTGTTAACAGGGCGGGAAAAACTGTTTTTT. This translates into CASSLLTGREKLFF.

This chain connects TRBV6-5 to TRBJ1-1; maybe TRBD1 (5 bases). V was shortened by 8 bases and J by 4 bases, with 14 bases between the two germline ends. This CDR3 contains 13 residues. Germline values: CDR1 MNHEY, CDR2 SVGAGI. Written as DNA, the CDR3 is TGTGCCAGCGGGGTGGGGGGGAGCACTGAAGCTTTCTTT. It encodes CASGVGGSTEAFF.

The rearrangement links TRBV15 to TRBJ1-2, with TRBD1 identical over 8 bases. CDR1 and CDR2 (germline): LNHNV, YYDKDF (reference sequence). The CDR3 runs to 19 residues. Losses at the gene ends were 3 bases for V and 4 bases for J; bases not matched to a gene: 19. Here the CDR3 reads CATSSGPFLDREGTYGYTF. In nucleotides, the CDR3 is TGTGCCACCAGCAGCGGCCCTTTCTTGGACAGGGAGGGAACCTATGGCTACACCTTC.

This clone came up a few times. V and J are TRBV5-1 and TRBJ2-5; unclear D gene. The CDR3 is 15 amino acids. V lost 0 bases and J lost 2, with 11 bases in between. Germline V gene lookup returns CDR1 SGHRS and CDR2 YFSETQ. CDR3 in amino acids: CASSLGSSQQETQYF. The CDR3 DNA reads as TGCGCCAGCAGCTTGGGTAGCAGCCAACAAGAGACCCAGTACTTC. The entire variable domain, with the rest obtained from reference TRBV5-1 and TRBJ2-5, is as follows: KAGVTQTPRYLIKTRGQQVTLSCSPISGHRSVSWYQQTPGQGLQFLFEYFSETQRNKGNFPGRFSGRQFSNSRSEMNVSTLELGDSALYLCASSLGSSQQETQYFGPGTRLLVL.

This clone was found a few times. This chain connects TRBV7-9 to TRBJ2-3; D is perhaps TRBD1 (5 bases). Germline V lookup: CDR1 SEHNR, CDR2 FQNEAQ (reference sequence). This CDR3 region has 13 residues. Deletions cut 2 bases from V and 8 bases from J, with 11 bases between. In nucleotides, the CDR3 is TGTGCCAGCAGCTTAACGGAAAGGGGTACGCAGTATTTT. Amino acid sequence: CASSLTERGTQYF.

The chain joins TRBV7-9 to TRBJ2-3; possibly TRBD2 for D (6 bases). Trimming removed 4 bases from V and 1 base from J, with 12 bases in between. Germline V gene sequence: CDR1 SEHNR, CDR2 FQNEAQ (reference sequence). The CDR3 totals 15 residues. Written as DNA, the CDR3 is TGTGCCAGCAGCTCTAACGGGGAGGGCACAGATACGCAGTATTTT. Its translation is CASSSNGEGTDTQYF.

The chain recombines TRBV30 with TRBJ1-2; 7 bases align to TRBD1. V trimming: 4 bases; J trimming: 5 bases; junction bases outside the gene matches: 7. There are 13 residues in the CDR3. The germline V gene has CDR1 GTSNPN and CDR2 SVGIG (reference sequence). CDR3 bases: TGTGCCTGGAACCGGGACAGCTTATATGGCTACACCTTC. Encoded protein: CAWNRDSLYGYTF.

This clone came up a few times. The J gene is TRBJ2-7, the V gene TRBV4-3, with a tentative D call TRBD1 (6 bases). The germline V gene encodes CDR1 LGHNA and CDR2 YSLEER. With 6 bases removed from V and 0 bases from J, the gap between germline ends came to 12 bases. The CDR3 runs to 14 residues. The CDR3 DNA is TGCGCCAGCAGGTCCGACAGGAGCTCCTACGAGCAGTACTTC. Translation gives CASRSDRSSYEQYF.

This clone was recorded a few times. This chain links TRBV5-1 with TRBJ2-1; 7 nucleotides line up with TRBD2. CDR1 and CDR2 (germline): SGHRS, YFSETQ. The CDR3 loop spans 18 amino acids. The V gene end was trimmed by 5 bases and the J gene end by 4 bases; junction bases not matched to a gene: 18. The CDR3 DNA follows: TGCGCCAGCAGGCCGTCCAGACTAAGTCGGGGAGGGTACAATGAGCAGTTCTTC. Encoded protein: CASRPSRLSRGGYNEQFF.

The rearrangement links TRBV7-2 to TRBJ2-7, with a tentative D call TRBD2 (6 bases). The V gene lost 2 bases and the J gene lost 2 bases, with 10 bases spanning the gap. CDR1 SGHTA and CDR2 FQGNSA come from the germline V gene. The CDR3 spans 14 residues. CDR3 in amino acids: CASSLLGTAYEQYF. CDR3 nucleotides: TGTGCCAGCAGCTTATTGGGGACTGCCTACGAGCAGTACTTC.

This chain links TRBV5-8 with TRBJ1-1; TRBD1 is a possible D gene (6 bases). Germline V gene lookup returns CDR1 SGHTS and CDR2 YDEGEE. This CDR3 is 13 amino acids long. V gave up 4 bases and J gave up 4 bases, with 11 bases separating them. The CDR3 protein is CASSLQGSTEAFF. CDR3 coding DNA: TGTGCCAGCAGCCTACAGGGTAGCACTGAAGCTTTCTTT.

This chain connects TRBV5-6 to TRBJ1-1; perhaps TRBD1 as D (5 bases). V lost 1 base and J lost 4, with 14 bases in between. Per the germline V gene, CDR1 is SGHDT and CDR2 is YYEEEE. The length of the CDR3 is 15 residues. In nucleotides, the CDR3 is TGTGCCAGCAGCTTGTCGGCAGGGCTTTTCACTGAAGCTTTCTTT. This gives the protein CASSLSAGLFTEAFF.

This clone was seen a handful of times. The chain combines TRBV4-3 with TRBJ1-5, with no clear D. This CDR3 has 16 amino acids. Trimming removed 2 bases at V and 3 bases at J, with 14 bases between. The germline gives CDR1 LGHNA, CDR2 YSLEER. CDR3 sequence: CASSQSYREVNQPQHF. The DNA of the CDR3 is TGCGCCAGCAGCCAATCATACCGGGAGGTCAATCAGCCCCAGCATTTT.

CDR3 nucleotide sequence: TGTGCCAGCAGCTTCCGCGGGACAGGAGATAATTCACCCCTCCACTTT. It specifies CASSFRGTGDNSPLHF. This chain uses TRBV7-9 with TRBJ1-6; 8 bases agree with TRBD1. Trimming cost V 3 bases and J 5 bases; bases outside gene matches: 6. This CDR3 has 16 residues. CDR1 is SEHNR, CDR2 FQNEAQ, per germline (reference sequence).

V and J are TRBV19 and TRBJ1-1, with D possibly being TRBD1 (5 bases). The length of the CDR3 is 16 residues. V lost 3 bases to trimming and J lost 2 bases, with 16 bases between them. Looked up from germline, CDR1 is LNHDA and CDR2 is SQIVND (reference sequence). The CDR3 here is CASSMGPGGGNTEAFF. Written as DNA, the CDR3 is TGTGCCAGTAGTATGGGACCGGGGGGTGGAAACACTGAAGCTTTCTTT.

This clone came up a few times. This chain uses TRBV5-4 with TRBJ1-6; D is unresolved. V lost 5 bases and J lost 0, with 12 bases in between. Germline CDR1 reads SGHNT; CDR2 reads YYREEE (reference sequence). The CDR3 has 16 residues. The CDR3 coding sequence is TGTGCCAGCAGTCGAGGGAAAAGCTCCTATAATTCACCCCTCCACTTT. Translation: CASSRGKSSYNSPLHF.